Listed below are T cell receptor beta chains from one sample, sequenced in a study of cytomegalovirus exposure and HLA in healthy donors. Profiled with immunoSEQ multiplex PCR; TCRdb holds only in-frame clones, not every one. The sample records approximately 120,000 clones, 73% being singletons. Sequenced input: PBMCs. These receptor sequences come from a man aged 60 to 69 in good health and CMV-seropositive. Each CDR3 is given with its conserved first and last residue. A D gene is named only where the DNA matches it firmly. Not all rows give a size; the values are once, few, many and, for expanded clones, a class.

TRBV7-2	NA	TRBJ1-5	NA	TGTGCCAGCAGCTTAGTATGGGGGCTCGATCAGCCCCAGCATTTT	CASSLVWGLDQPQHF
TRBV6-6	once	TRBJ2-5	TRBD2	TGTGCCAGCCGCGGGGGGGCAGGAGAGACCCAGTACTTC	CASRGGAGETQYF
TRBV2	few	TRBJ2-5	NA	TGTGCCAGCAGTGAATTTAGGGGGTCTGAGACCCAGTACTTC	CASSEFRGSETQYF
TRBV13	medium-sized	TRBJ1-1	NA	TGTGCCAGCAGCTTCGTGACACTAGGGGAAGCTTTCTTT	CASSFVTLGEAFF
TRBV18	NA	TRBJ2-5	NA	TGTGCCAGCTCACCACCGGGCGGGGAGGACACCCAGTACTTC	CASSPPGGEDTQYF
TRBV2	NA	TRBJ2-1	TRBD2	TGTGCCAGCAGTGGTATGGCGGGGGGGGAGCAGTTCTTC	CASSGMAGGEQFF
TRBV2	many	TRBJ2-2	NA	TGTGCCACCCAAAGGGGGGGAGGGGAGCTGTTTTTT	CATQRGGGELFF
TRBV5-6	NA	TRBJ1-1	NA	TGTGCCAGCACCCGGGAGGGATCTGAAGCTTTCTTT	CASTREGSEAFF
TRBV7-2	NA	TRBJ2-5	NA	TGTGCTCTACAGAGAAAGAACAGGGCTGGAGAGACCCAGTACTTC	CALQRKNRAGETQYF
TRBV10-3	NA	TRBJ1-6	TRBD1	TGTGCCATCAGGGGATCAGGGGGCCTCTATAATTCACCCCTCCACTTT	CAIRGSGGLYNSPLHF
TRBV30	few	TRBJ2-7	NA	TGTGCCTGGAGTATGGGGAGCTCCTACGAGCAGTACTTC	CAWSMGSSYEQYF
TRBV30	NA	TRBJ2-4	NA	TGTGCCTGGAGAATTTCGAACATTCAGTACTTC	CAWRISNIQYF
TRBV19	NA	TRBJ1-1	TRBD1	TGTGCCAGTAGTATCACAGGGGGGGGGACTGAAGCTTTCTTT	CASSITGGGTEAFF
TRBV23-1	NA	TRBJ1-2	TRBD1	TGCGCCAGCAGTCAGGACAGGTTATTGGGCTACACCTTC	CASSQDRLLGYTF
TRBV30	NA	TRBJ1-1	NA	TGTGCCTGGAATCGGGTGAACACTGAAGCTTTCTTT	CAWNRVNTEAFF
TRBV19	NA	TRBJ2-7	TRBD1	TGTGCCAGTAGTGTTACAGGGGTTGGCGAGCAGTACTTC	CASSVTGVGEQYF
TRBV6-5	NA	TRBJ1-2	TRBD1	TGTGCCAGCATAACACTATCGGGACAGGGGTTCGGCTACACCTTC	CASITLSGQGFGYTF
TRBV5-8	NA	TRBJ2-7	NA	TGTGCCAGCAGCCTACGCGGTACCTACGAGCAGTACTTC	CASSLRGTYEQYF
TRBV11-2	NA	TRBJ2-3	NA	TGTGCCAGCAGCTCGGAGCGGAGCACAGATACGCAGTATTTT	CASSSERSTDTQYF
TRBV10-2	few	TRBJ2-5	NA	TGCGCCAGCAGTGAGTTACTAGGGTTCCAAGAGACCCAGTACTTC	CASSELLGFQETQYF
TRBV10-3	NA	TRBJ2-7	NA	TGTGCCATCAGTGAGTCCGAAAGCAAACGCTCCTACGAGCAGTACTTC	CAISESESKRSYEQYF
TRBV30	NA	TRBJ2-3	NA	TGTGCCTGGAATTCGGGGACAGATACGCAGTATTTT	CAWNSGTDTQYF
TRBV9	NA	TRBJ2-7	TRBD1	TGTGCCAGCAGCCCTAGGGACAGCCCCTACGAGCAGTACTTC	CASSPRDSPYEQYF
TRBV5-1	NA	TRBJ2-1	NA	TGCGCCAGCAGCTTGGGGAGCAACTACAATGAGCAGTTCTTC	CASSLGSNYNEQFF
TRBV9	NA	TRBJ1-6	TRBD1	TGTGCCAGCAAGACAGGGGGCAGTAGCGATTCACCCCTCCACTTT	CASKTGGSSDSPLHF
TRBV10-3	once	TRBJ1-1	NA	TGTGCCATACGGGACACCTGGGGAAACACTGAAGCTTTCTTT	CAIRDTWGNTEAFF
TRBV7-3	NA	TRBJ1-3	NA	TGTGCCAGCAGCTCGAGACAGGCCGCGGCTGGAAACACCATATATTTT	CASSSRQAAAGNTIYF
TRBV6-5	NA	TRBJ1-1	NA	TGTGCCAGCAGTCCTGGGGGCTACACTGAAGCTTTCTTT	CASSPGGYTEAFF
TRBV5-1	NA	TRBJ1-3	TRBD1	TGCGCCAGCAGAACAGGGGCGCAAGGAAACACCATATATTTT	CASRTGAQGNTIYF
TRBV7-3	NA	TRBJ2-2	TRBD1	TGTGCCAGCAGAACAGGGGCGAACACCGGGGAGCTGTTTTTT	CASRTGANTGELFF
TRBV19	once	TRBJ2-5	TRBD1	TGTGCCAGTAGCCCGACAGGGGGCGCGGAGACCCAGTACTTC	CASSPTGGAETQYF
TRBV6-1	once	TRBJ2-5	TRBD2	TGTGCCAGCAGTGAAGTGGTCCGGGGGAGCGGGGGCCCCCAAGAGACCCAGTACTTC	CASSEVVRGSGGPQETQYF
TRBV2	NA	TRBJ1-5	TRBD1	TGTGCCAGCAGGCCGGGACAGGGGTCACAGCCCCAGCATTTT	CASRPGQGSQPQHF
TRBV6-1	few	TRBJ1-2	TRBD1	TGTGCCAGCAGTGAATCTGGGACAGGGGGGGCGAGGACCTTC	CASSESGTGGARTF
TRBV28	NA	TRBJ1-5	TRBD1	TGTGCCAGCAGTCCCGACTCGGGACAGGTGTCAGGCCCCCAGCATTTT	CASSPDSGQVSGPQHF
TRBV29-1	few	TRBJ1-5	TRBD1	TGCAGCGTGGTTACAGGGGATACCAATCAGCCCCAGCATTTT	CSVVTGDTNQPQHF
TRBV5-4	NA	TRBJ1-2	NA	TGTGCCAGCAGCGTTACAACTAACTATGGCTACACCTTC	CASSVTTNYGYTF
TRBV5-6	NA	TRBJ1-2	TRBD1	TGTGCCAGCAGCCCGGGACAGGACTATGGCTACACCTTC	CASSPGQDYGYTF
TRBV30	NA	TRBJ2-7	NA	TGTGCCGGGAACAGGGATTTCTACGAGCAGTACTTC	CAGNRDFYEQYF
TRBV6-6	once	TRBJ2-5	NA	TGTGCCAGCAGCCGGACTATTAGAGCCCAAGAGACCCAGTACTTC	CASSRTIRAQETQYF
TRBV27	NA	TRBJ2-2	TRBD1	TGTGCCAGCAGCCCCGGACAGGGCTTAACGGGGGAGCTGTTTTTT	CASSPGQGLTGELFF
TRBV14	NA	TRBJ2-2	NA	TGTGCCAGCAGCCAAGGGACAGCCTGGGATAACACCGGGGAGCTGTTTTTT	CASSQGTAWDNTGELFF
TRBV25-1	once	TRBJ1-3	TRBD1	TGTGCCAGCAGTGCCCTACAGGGGGCTGGAAACACCATATATTTT	CASSALQGAGNTIYF